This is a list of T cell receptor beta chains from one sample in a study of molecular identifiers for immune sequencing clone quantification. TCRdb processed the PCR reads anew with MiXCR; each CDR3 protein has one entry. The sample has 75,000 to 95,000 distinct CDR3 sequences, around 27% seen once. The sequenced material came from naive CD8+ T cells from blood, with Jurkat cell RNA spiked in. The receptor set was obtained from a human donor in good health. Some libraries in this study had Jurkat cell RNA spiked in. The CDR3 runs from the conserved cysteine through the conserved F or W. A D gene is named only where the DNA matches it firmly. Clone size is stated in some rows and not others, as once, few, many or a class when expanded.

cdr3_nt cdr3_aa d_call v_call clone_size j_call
TGTGCCAGCAGTTGGGGGACAAGGAACACTGAAGCTTTCTTT CASSWGTRNTEAFF NA TRBV28 many TRBJ1-1
TGTGCCATCAGTCAGGGGGGGGACTCTGGGGCCAACGTCCTGACTTTC CAISQGGDSGANVLTF NA TRBV10-3 few TRBJ2-6
TGTGCCATCAGTGACCCTAGCGGGATAGGCACAGATACGCAGTATTTT CAISDPSGIGTDTQYF TRBD2 TRBV10-3 NA TRBJ2-3
TGTGCCAGCAGCAGCCGGGGGGAACTTATCATGAACACTGAAGCTTTCTTT CASSSRGELIMNTEAFF NA TRBV13 NA TRBJ1-1
TGTGCCAGCAGCTTGGTTTTGTCTACCGGAGAGACCCAGTACTTC CASSLVLSTGETQYF NA TRBV5-8 NA TRBJ2-5
TGTGCCAGCAGCTTTAACATTGAGAGTGAGCAGTTCTTC CASSFNIESEQFF NA TRBV7-6 once TRBJ2-1
TGCAGTGCTAGATCGGGACAGGGTTACGAGCAGTACTTC CSARSGQGYEQYF TRBD1 TRBV20-1 NA TRBJ2-7
TGTGCCAGCAACCCGGGACAGGGGCTCGGCGAGCAGTACTTC CASNPGQGLGEQYF TRBD1 TRBV5-8 few TRBJ2-7
TGTGCCAGCATGGTCAGCGAGATCCCTGAAGCTTTCTTT CASMVSEIPEAFF NA TRBV7-9 many TRBJ1-1
TGCGCCAGCAGCTTGCTAGGGTTTGATACTGAAGCTTTCTTT CASSLLGFDTEAFF NA TRBV5-1 NA TRBJ1-1
TGTGCCCTACTACAAGAAGCCAAAAACATTCAGTACTTC CALLQEAKNIQYF NA TRBV30 NA TRBJ2-4
TGTGCCAGCAGTCCCGGGCCTAAAGGTGTATTTAAAATCAATGAGCAGTTCTTC CASSPGPKGVFKINEQFF NA TRBV6-2/TRBV6-3 few TRBJ2-1
TGTGCCAGCAGTTACTGGGGTAGCTACGAGCAGTACTTC CASSYWGSYEQYF NA TRBV6-5 many TRBJ2-7
TGTGCCAGCAGCGTAGGTTCCGGGGAGCTGTTTTTT CASSVGSGELFF NA TRBV9 many TRBJ2-2
TGTGCCAGCAACCCCCAGGCTAGCGGGAGTTTGTACGAGCAGTACTTC CASNPQASGSLYEQYF TRBD2 TRBV27 few TRBJ2-7
TGTGCCAGCAGCCCTGTGGGGGCCTTGTCCTACGAGCAGTACTTC CASSPVGALSYEQYF NA TRBV7-9 many TRBJ2-7
TGTGCCAGCAGTTACTCCGCCGGGGTCGAGCAGTACTTC CASSYSAGVEQYF NA TRBV6-5 many TRBJ2-7
TGTGCCAGCAGTTCAGGAGATTATAACTATGGCTACACCTTC CASSSGDYNYGYTF NA TRBV27 few TRBJ1-2
TGTGCCAGCAGCCTAGCGGGAGAAGCCAATGAGCAGTTCTTC CASSLAGEANEQFF TRBD2 TRBV6-5 NA TRBJ2-1
TGTGCCACCGAGGGAGGGGAAGAGACCCAGTACTTC CATEGGEETQYF TRBD2 TRBV28 many TRBJ2-5
TGTGCCAGCACCCGGGCCCTAGAAGGAACTGAAGCTTTCTTT CASTRALEGTEAFF NA TRBV5-4 NA TRBJ1-1
TGCGCCAGCAGCTTGGCCGCGGCCTCTGGAAACACCATATATTTT CASSLAAASGNTIYF NA TRBV5-1 NA TRBJ1-3
TGTGCCAGCAGTTTTACTAGCGGGAGAATTGAGCAGTTCTTC CASSFTSGRIEQFF TRBD2 TRBV12-3/TRBV12-4 few TRBJ2-1
TGTGCCAGCAGCCGGGAGGGCGGCACAGATACGCAGTATTTT CASSREGGTDTQYF TRBD2 TRBV5-6 many TRBJ2-3
TGTGCCAGCGGTTATAGCGGGATCGAGACCCAGTACTTC CASGYSGIETQYF TRBD2 TRBV5-4 many TRBJ2-5